These 15 T cell receptor beta chains were all obtained from the same sample, sequenced in a study of blood T cell repertoires in COVID-19. TCRdb's copy holds only in-frame clones and misses some; the assay was immunoSEQ multiplex PCR. The sample lists approximately 10,000 clones; around 76% were seen once. The sample comprised peripheral blood. The receptors shown here come from a human donor in a cohort sampled during active COVID-19.

For the CDR3, the DNA is TGTGCCAGCAGCTTACACGGGACACACGACGAGCAGTACTTC. Protein product: CASSLHGTHDEQYF. The genes are TRBV5-4 and TRBJ2-7, with D perhaps matching TRBD1 (6 bases). The CDR3 spans 14 residues. With 2 bases removed from V and 5 bases from J, the gap between germline ends came to 14 bases. Germline-derived CDR1 and CDR2 are SGHNT and YYREEE (reference sequence).

The chain carries TRBV7-8 and TRBJ1-1; D perhaps matches TRBD1 (6 bases). V lost 5 bases to trimming and J lost 8 bases, with 15 bases between them. From germline, CDR1 is SGHVS and CDR2 FQNEAQ. The CDR3 covers 13 residues. CDR3 in amino acids: CASSIGTLREAFF. For the CDR3, the DNA is TGTGCCAGCAGCATAGGGACACTAAGAGAAGCTTTCTTT.

This chain connects TRBV7-2 to TRBJ2-7; TRBD1 matches at 10 bases. Trimming removed 1 base from V and 2 bases from J; junction bases left unmatched: 11. The germline V gene encodes CDR1 SGHTA and CDR2 FQGNSA. The CDR3 covers 18 residues. CDR3 nucleotide sequence: TGTGCCAGCAGCTTAGTACTTGTTGGGACAGGGGCCCCCTACGAGCAGTACTTC. Translated: CASSLVLVGTGAPYEQYF.

The CDR3 region has the DNA TGTGCCAGCAGCGTACTTACTTCCTACGAGCAGTACTTC. Residues: CASSVLTSYEQYF. The chain is built from TRBV9 and TRBJ2-7; D unresolved. Trimming took off 1 base at V and 1 base at J, with 6 bases between the two ends. Germline V gene lookup returns CDR1 SGDLS and CDR2 YYNGEE. CDR3 length equals 13 residues.

The chain carries TRBV11-2 and TRBJ1-1, with TRBD1 as a possible D gene (6 bases). V was cut by 3 bases and J by 1 base, with 15 bases left in between. Germline CDR1 is SGHAT and CDR2 is FQNNGV. This CDR3 spans 16 amino acids. Written as DNA, the CDR3 is TGTGCCAGCAGCTTTGATCTGGGACACTCGAACACTGAAGCTTTCTTT. Its translation: CASSFDLGHSNTEAFF. Supplemented by reference TRBV11-2 and TRBJ1-1, the full variable domain reads EAGVAQSPRYKIIEKRQSVAFWCNPISGHATLYWYQQILGQGPKLLIQFQNNGVVDDSQLPKDRFSAERLKGVDSTLKIQPAKLEDSAVYLCASSFDLGHSNTEAFFGQGTRLTVV.

V is TRBV30 and J is TRBJ1-1; D unresolved. The ends were cut back, 0 bases at V and 0 bases at J, with 14 bases in the middle. Germline values: CDR1 GTSNPN, CDR2 SVGIG (reference sequence). The CDR3 length is 16 residues. CDR3 in DNA: TGTGCCTGGAGTGTACGCCTCCTCAGATTGAACACTGAAGCTTTCTTT. It is translated as CAWSVRLLRLNTEAFF.

The V call is TRBV6-1, the J call TRBJ1-3; D is undetermined. Trimming took 2 bases from V and 2 from J, leaving 16 bases between them. The CDR3 sequence is 17 residues long. Germline CDR1 reads MNHNS; CDR2 reads SASEGT. The CDR3: CASSEWFNQLAGNTIYF. Here the CDR3 DNA reads TGTGCCAGCAGTGAATGGTTTAACCAACTGGCTGGAAACACCATATATTTT.

This sequence joins TRBV5-6 and TRBJ2-7, with D possibly matching TRBD2 (6 bases). The CDR3 is 15 amino acids. CDR1 is SGHDT and CDR2 is YYEEEE in the germline V gene. V was shortened by 1 base and J by 4 bases, with 15 bases between the two germline ends. The CDR3 spells CASSLRGGAGYEQYF. Written as DNA, the CDR3 is TGTGCCAGCAGCTTGAGAGGAGGGGCCGGGTACGAGCAGTACTTC.

This clone was counted only a few times. This chain connects TRBV11-2 to TRBJ1-3; D unresolved. V dropped 1 base and J dropped 0 bases, with 7 bases sitting between them. The CDR3 length is 15 residues. From germline, CDR1 is SGHAT and CDR2 FQNNGV. CDR3 in amino acids: CASSLGQYSGNTIYF. CDR3 nucleotide sequence: TGTGCCAGCAGCTTAGGGCAGTACTCTGGAAACACCATATATTTT.

The genes are TRBV27 and TRBJ2-7, with 15 bases that match TRBD2. After removal of 6 bases from V and 9 bases from J, the junction contained 12 bases not matched to a gene. CDR1 is MNHEY and CDR2 is SMNVEV in the germline V gene (reference sequence). The CDR3 consists of 16 residues. The CDR3 DNA sequence: TGTGCCAGCAGCAGGACTAGCGGGGGGGCTTCAACTCGGCAGTACTTC. It is translated as CASSRTSGGASTRQYF.

The rearrangement joins TRBV6-1 to TRBJ1-2, with TRBD1 identical over 9 bases. With V trimmed by 1 base and J by 0 bases, 0 bases remained unmatched. There are 15 residues in the CDR3. Germline values: CDR1 MNHNS, CDR2 SASEGT. The CDR3 here is CASSEGQGANYGYTF. The CDR3 coding sequence is TGTGCCAGCAGTGAAGGACAGGGGGCTAACTATGGCTACACCTTC.

This clone occurred once. The chain uses TRBV5-5 and TRBJ1-2; 11 bases line up with TRBD1. V shed 4 bases, J shed 4 bases, and the junction held 3 bases outside the gene matches. Germline CDR1 reads SGHKS; CDR2 reads YYEKEE (reference sequence). The CDR3 consists of 14 residues. The CDR3 coding sequence is TGTGCCAGCAGCCGGACAGGGGGCAGCTATGGCTACACCTTC. Translation: CASSRTGGSYGYTF.

This chain joins TRBV7-9 and TRBJ2-7, with 9 bases fitting TRBD1. J lost 5 bases, V lost 5 bases, and 7 bases had no gene match. This CDR3 comprises 14 residues. Germline V lookup: CDR1 SEHNR, CDR2 FQNEAQ (reference sequence). The CDR3 region is CASSLTTGGNEQYF. The DNA for the CDR3 is TGTGCCAGCAGCCTTACGACAGGGGGAAACGAGCAGTACTTC.

The J gene is TRBJ1-5, the V gene TRBV6-2 or TRBV6-3; TRBD1 aligns across 8 bases. The germline V gene has CDR1 MNHEY and CDR2 SVGEGT. Unmatched junction bases numbered 4, after V lost 0 bases and J lost 0 bases. The CDR3 spans 17 residues. CDR3 DNA sequence: TGTGCCAGCAGTTACTCGACAGGGGATTATAGCAATCAGCCCCAGCATTTT. This sequence encodes CASSYSTGDYSNQPQHF.

V usage is TRBV9 and J usage is TRBJ2-3; 9 nucleotides match TRBD2. Trimming at V came to 4 bases and at J to 5 bases, leaving 11 bases not matched to a gene. CDR3 length: 16 amino acids. Looked up from germline, CDR1 is SGDLS and CDR2 is YYNGEE. CDR3 loop: CASSPEEAGGLDTQYF. CDR3 nucleotides: TGTGCCAGCAGCCCAGAGGAGGCGGGGGGGTTAGATACGCAGTATTTT. The complete variable domain, with remaining parts taken from reference TRBV9 and TRBJ2-3, reads DSGVTQTPKHLITATGQRVTLRCSPRSGDLSVYWYQQSLDQGLQFLIQYYNGEERAKGNILERFSAQQFPDLHSELNLSSLELGDSALYFCASSPEEAGGLDTQYFGPGTRLTVL.